This T cell receptor (beta chain) was sequenced for a study of T cell repertoires in cytomegalovirus infection. Study context: Indications of both CMV infection and matching HLA type were provided by public TCR beta signatures. Whole-study findings and limits: Dominating the ex vivo response were HLA-C-restricted CMV-specific TCR beta clonotypes.

With 4 bases removed from V and 6 bases from J, the gap between germline ends came to 4 bases. Germline V gene data show CDR1 as MNHEY and CDR2 as SMNVEV (reference sequence). The CDR3 covers 11 residues. TCRdb re-analysed the reads in MiXCR, keeping a single row per CDR3 protein. The sample carries almost 550,000 distinct CDR3 sequences, 15% to 20% recorded once. This clonotype was seen at least ten times. Its target is not known. The chain employs TRBV27 and TRBJ2-1; D not resolved. This receptor was taken from a human donor in good health (CMV status not recorded). Some clones in this sample may be carry-over from other donors' samples. Sequencing input: CD8+ T cells from PBMCs. The CDR3 reads CASSSGNEQFF. The CDR3 DNA reads as TGTGCCAGCAGTTCGGGCAATGAGCAGTTCTTC.